The 18 T cell receptor beta chains below all came from one sample that was sequenced in a study of T cell responses to AZD1222 COVID-19 vaccine. Using immunoSEQ multiplex PCR, the repertoire was profiled, and TCRdb retains in-frame clones only, with some absent. The sample lists approximately 99,000 clones, around nine tenths occurring once. The source material was peripheral blood, sampled on day 0 of MenACWY control vaccination. Every receptor here comes from an adult in good health.

CDR3 loop: CASSLGDRNTEAFF. In DNA form, the CDR3 reads TGTGCCAGCAGCTTGGGGGACAGGAACACTGAAGCTTTCTTT. This chain links TRBV5-6 with TRBJ1-1; 7 bases agree with TRBD1. Per the germline V gene, CDR1 is SGHDT and CDR2 is YYEEEE. Unmatched junction bases numbered 0, after V lost 0 bases and J lost 1 base. CDR3 length: 14 residues.

This sequence joins TRBV27 and TRBJ2-1; 8 bases align to TRBD1. J gave up 5 bases and V 5 bases, and 8 bases lay outside the gene matches. The CDR3 consists of 15 residues. Germline assignment: CDR1 MNHEY and CDR2 SMNVEV (reference sequence). Here the CDR3 DNA reads TGTGCCAGCAGTCCGAACAGGGGGGAAAACAATGAGCAGTTCTTC. Translation gives CASSPNRGENNEQFF.

This chain connects TRBV6-5 to TRBJ1-3; tentatively, D is TRBD1 (6 bases). Germline CDR1 and CDR2: MNHEY and SVGAGI. Trimming cost V 2 bases and J 7 bases, with 12 bases left between them. The CDR3 consists of 14 residues. The CDR3 protein is CASSYSTGFNTIYF. The CDR3 region has the DNA TGTGCCAGCAGTTACAGCACAGGGTTCAACACCATATATTTT.

The chain has TRBV6-5 and TRBJ2-7, with D unresolved. CDR3 size: 14 residues. V was trimmed by 0 bases and J by 1 base, leaving 7 bases between them. In germline, CDR1 is MNHEY, CDR2 SVGAGI. The DNA for the CDR3 is TGTGCCAGCAGTTACTCCGGACGGTCCTACGAGCAGTACTTC. It codes for CASSYSGRSYEQYF.

The rearrangement uses TRBV19 and TRBJ1-1, with a tentative D call TRBD1 (5 bases). This CDR3 has 17 residues. Trimming stripped 3 bases from V and 0 bases from J, with 17 bases between. Per germline, CDR1 LNHDA and CDR2 SQIVND (reference sequence). The CDR3, as DNA: TGTGCCAGTAGTATCCTTGGGGACGGATTTTTGAACACTGAAGCTTTCTTT. It codes for CASSILGDGFLNTEAFF.

This chain links TRBV27 with TRBJ1-4; weak D call: TRBD1 (5 bases). The CDR3 length is 14 residues. The V end was cut by 6 bases, the J end by 8 bases, with 16 bases between. CDR1 is MNHEY and CDR2 is SMNVEV in the germline V gene (reference sequence). The CDR3 is CASSQWGVPEKLFF. The CDR3 DNA is TGTGCCAGCAGCCAATGGGGGGTACCCGAAAAACTGTTTTTT.

This chain links TRBV5-1 with TRBJ1-1; no reliable D call. Trimming pared 5 bases from V and 2 bases from J, leaving 10 bases between. Germline V gene lookup returns CDR1 SGHRS and CDR2 YFSETQ. The CDR3 loop spans 13 amino acids. CDR3 DNA: TGCGCCAGCAGTCCCGACGTAAACACTGAAGCTTTCTTT. Translation gives CASSPDVNTEAFF.

This clone is a singleton in its sample. The genes are TRBV5-1 and TRBJ1-1; weak D call: TRBD1 (5 bases). This CDR3 is built from 15 residues. The germline V gene encodes CDR1 SGHRS and CDR2 YFSETQ. Trimming stripped 1 base from V and 3 bases from J, with 13 bases between. CDR3 in amino acids: CASSLKESGHTEAFF. For the CDR3, the DNA is TGCGCCAGCAGCTTGAAGGAGTCAGGGCACACTGAAGCTTTCTTT.

In DNA form, the CDR3 reads TGTGCCAGCAGTGAGGGGTTTGGGCAGGGTGACAATGAGCAGTTCTTC. Amino acid sequence: CASSEGFGQGDNEQFF. The chain employs TRBV6-4 and TRBJ2-1; a possible D gene is TRBD1 (5 bases). V shed 3 bases and J shed 5 bases, with 17 bases lying between them. Germline V CDR1 and CDR2: MRHNA, SNTAGT. The CDR3 is 16 amino acids.

This chain joins TRBV5-4 and TRBJ1-2; TRBD1 matches 8 bases. Losses at the gene ends were 4 bases for V and 3 bases for J; bases not matched to a gene: 2. The CDR3 has 13 amino acids. Germline loops: CDR1 SGHNT, CDR2 YYREEE (reference sequence). CDR3 sequence (DNA): TGTGCCAGCAGCCTGGGACAGGACTATGGCTACACCTTC. This codes for CASSLGQDYGYTF.

This clone has only one observation. The V call is TRBV28, the J call TRBJ2-3; weak D call: TRBD2 (5 bases). Germline CDR1 MDHEN, CDR2 SYDVKM. The CDR3 extends over 16 amino acids. V shed 9 bases and J shed 2 bases, with 21 bases lying between them. The CDR3 loop reads CASTAWGTGSTDTQYF. The CDR3 DNA is TGTGCCAGTACTGCGTGGGGAACGGGGTCCACAGATACGCAGTATTTT.

V and J are TRBV28 and TRBJ2-5; no clear D gene. The CDR3 extends over 15 amino acids. The germline V gene has CDR1 MDHEN and CDR2 SYDVKM. The V and J ends lost 5 bases and 4 bases respectively, with 17 bases between them. This chain's CDR3 is CASSPSPPLPETQYF. The CDR3, as DNA: TGTGCCAGCAGTCCGAGTCCCCCGCTGCCAGAGACCCAGTACTTC. Based on the CDR3 plus reference TRBV28 and TRBJ2-5, the full variable domain is DVKVTQSSRYLVKRTGEKVFLECVQDMDHENMFWYRQDPGLGLRLIYFSYDVKMKEKGDIPEGYSVSREKKERFSLILESASTNQTSMYLCASSPSPPLPETQYFGPGTRLLVL.

In this sample, this clone turned up once. The CDR3 DNA follows: TGTGCCAGCACCGGGGGGCCAGGGAACACTGAAGCTTTCTTT. Protein sequence: CASTGGPGNTEAFF. The chain couples TRBV2 to TRBJ1-1; D possibly corresponds to TRBD1 (6 bases). The CDR3 is 14 amino acids. Trimming cost V 7 bases and J 1 base, with 13 bases left between them. CDR1 and CDR2 from the germline V gene are SNHLY and FYNNEI.

This chain links TRBV3-1 (or the pseudogene TRBV3-2) with TRBJ1-2; D not resolved. The CDR3 is made up of 14 amino acids. Between the trimmed V and J ends, which lost 1 base and 1 base, there was a span of 7 bases. Germline V gives CDR1 LGHDT, CDR2 YNNKEL (reference sequence). The CDR3 DNA follows: TGTGCCAGCAGCCAAGGACGGGGTAACTATGGCTACACCTTC. Its translation: CASSQGRGNYGYTF.

The chain recombines TRBV29-1 with TRBJ1-1; D unresolved. Germline CDR1 and CDR2: SQVTM and ANQGSEA. The CDR3 is 11 residues long. Trimming pared 5 bases from V and 3 bases from J, leaving 7 bases between. The CDR3, as DNA: TGCAGCGTTAGCAGCGACACTGAAGCTTTCTTT. It codes for CSVSSDTEAFF.

Only a few counts were recorded for this clone. Other DNA sequences in this specimen translate into the identical CDR3. CDR3 region: CASSPGQDYGYTF. CDR3 DNA: TGTGCCAGCAGCCCGGGACAGGACTATGGCTACACCTTC. The rearrangement links TRBV11-2 to TRBJ1-2; TRBD1 aligns across 8 bases. The J segment lost 3 bases and the V segment lost 5 bases, leaving 2 bases of the junction unmatched. Germline V gene sequence: CDR1 SGHAT, CDR2 FQNNGV. The CDR3 extends over 13 amino acids.

The chain links TRBV27 to TRBJ1-3; TRBD1 matches at 7 bases. The germline V gene has CDR1 MNHEY and CDR2 SMNVEV (reference sequence). The CDR3 extends over 15 amino acids. V lost 5 bases to trimming and J lost 1 base; unmatched junction nucleotides: 5. CDR3 amino acids: CASSRDRRSGNTIYF. The DNA for the CDR3 is TGTGCCAGCAGTCGGGACAGACGGTCTGGAAACACCATATATTTT.

CDR3 nucleotide sequence: TGCGCCAGCAGCCGCATACCGGGACAGCAAGAGACCCAGTACTTC. Translating it yields CASSRIPGQQETQYF. V is TRBV5-1 and J is TRBJ2-5; 7 nucleotides line up with TRBD1. Germline CDR1 and CDR2: SGHRS and YFSETQ. The CDR3 sequence is 15 residues long. The V segment lost 4 bases and the J segment 2 bases; nucleotides outside the gene matches: 8.